This T cell receptor (beta chain) comes out of a study of T cell responses to AZD1222 COVID-19 vaccine. Findings of the study overall: There were repertoire samples only from the period after the peak T cell response. The reported proportion of spike-specific TCRs targeting unmutated variant regions was nearly half. Baseline seropositivity occurred in only a handful of AZD1222 recipients. CD4 TCRs covered the whole spike, strongest at regions 160-218 and 743-854.

In the case of this clone: Its specificity is unknown.

Here immunoSEQ multiplex PCR was the method, and the copy in TCRdb shows in-frame clones only, minus some. The sample consists of roughly 100,000 clones, 90% of them appearing once. CDR1 is GTSNPN and CDR2 is SVGIG in the germline V gene (reference sequence). The CDR3 runs to 13 residues. With 2 bases removed from V and 9 bases from J, the gap between germline ends came to 16 bases. The source of this sequence is an adult in good health. The V call is TRBV30, the J call TRBJ1-1; no reliable D call. The sequenced sample was peripheral blood, obtained on day 0 of AZD1222 vaccination. CDR3 DNA sequence: TGTGCCTGGAGTCGGACCGCTTTGGGGAAAGCTTTCTTT. Translated: CAWSRTALGKAFF.